This T cell receptor (beta chain) stems from a study of blood T cells in healthy people across ages. General study findings and limits: The CMV status of each donor remained undetermined, and this could have confounded shifts in expanded clonotypes.

A J-beta primer mix and a sample-barcoded 5' primer were used in a second PCR of about 6 to 12 cycles. TCRdb redid the calling of the 5' RACE reads with MiXCR, one entry per CDR3 protein. The data contain 1.5 million to 2 million distinct CDR3 sequences, about 39% of them singletons. Germline trimming cut 7 bases from V and 1 base from J; bases unmatched to any gene: 17. Germline CDR1 and CDR2: MNHEY and SMNVEV (reference sequence). This CDR3 region has 18 residues. This clonotype was counted between two and nine times. Its antigen remains unidentified. The sequence was obtained from a human donor in good health. The rearrangement joins TRBV27 to TRBJ1-2; 8 positions agree with TRBD1. Sequenced input: blood. In nucleotides, the CDR3 is TGTGCCAGCACTTCGGCGGGACTAACAGGGGGAAGTAACTATGGCTACACCTTC. Translated: CASTSAGLTGGSNYGYTF.